This T cell receptor (beta chain) was recovered during a study of shared clonotypes between healthy human individuals. On this clone: Sequence at one end of the junction differs from germline and may be a read error. The same CDR3 also results from other DNA sequences found in this sample.

Each sorted subset replicate got 200 ng genomic DNA, roughly 30,000 genomes. Libraries were prepared by immunoSEQ multiplex PCR; TCRdb keeps only in-frame clonotypes and omits some of them. The data contain 600,000 to 750,000 clones, roughly 88% of them singletons. The CDR3 length is 15 residues. CDR1 is LNHDA, CDR2 SQIVND, per germline (reference sequence). The sequence came from a man between 18 and 29 years old in good health. Some clones in this sample may be carry-over from other donors' samples. The specimen was memory CD8+ T cells from PBMCs. Noted subset: CD45RO+ cells pooled with CCR7-negative TemRA cells. V is TRBV19 and J is TRBJ2-1, with 10 bases that match TRBD2. The CDR3, as DNA: TGTGCCAGTAGCATAGCGGGAGGAACCTACAATGAGCAGTTCTTC. It translates to CASSIAGGTYNEQFF.